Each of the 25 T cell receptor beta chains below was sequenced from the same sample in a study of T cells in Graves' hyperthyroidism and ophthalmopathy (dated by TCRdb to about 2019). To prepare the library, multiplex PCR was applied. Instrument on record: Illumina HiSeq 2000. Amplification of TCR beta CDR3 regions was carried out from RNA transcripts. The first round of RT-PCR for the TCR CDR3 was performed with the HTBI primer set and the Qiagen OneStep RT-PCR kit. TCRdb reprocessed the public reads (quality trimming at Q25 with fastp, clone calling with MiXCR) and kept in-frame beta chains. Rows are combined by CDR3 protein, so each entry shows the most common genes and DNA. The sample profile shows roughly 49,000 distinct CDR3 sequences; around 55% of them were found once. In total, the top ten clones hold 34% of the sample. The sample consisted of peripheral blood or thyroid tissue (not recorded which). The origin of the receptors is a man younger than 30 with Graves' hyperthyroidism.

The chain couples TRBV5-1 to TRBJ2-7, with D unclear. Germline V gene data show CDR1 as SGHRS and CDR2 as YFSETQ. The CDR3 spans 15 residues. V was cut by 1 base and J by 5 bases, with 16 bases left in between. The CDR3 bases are TGCGCCAGCAGCTTGACCCCCGACCAAACCCACGAGCAGTACTTC. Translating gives CASSLTPDQTHEQYF.

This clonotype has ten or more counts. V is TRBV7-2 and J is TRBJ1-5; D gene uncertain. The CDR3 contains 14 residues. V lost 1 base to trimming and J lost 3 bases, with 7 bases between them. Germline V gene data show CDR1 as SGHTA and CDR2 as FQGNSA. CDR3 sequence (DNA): TGTGCCAGCAGCTTAGAACAGATCAATCAGCCCCAGCATTTT. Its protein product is CASSLEQINQPQHF.

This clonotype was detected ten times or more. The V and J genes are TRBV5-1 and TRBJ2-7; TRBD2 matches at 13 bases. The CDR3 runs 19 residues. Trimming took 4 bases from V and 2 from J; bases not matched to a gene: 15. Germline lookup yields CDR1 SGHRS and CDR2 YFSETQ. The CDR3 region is CASSPWPLTSGRLPYEQYF. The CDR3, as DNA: TGCGCCAGCAGCCCCTGGCCCCTGACTAGCGGGAGGTTACCCTACGAGCAGTACTTC.

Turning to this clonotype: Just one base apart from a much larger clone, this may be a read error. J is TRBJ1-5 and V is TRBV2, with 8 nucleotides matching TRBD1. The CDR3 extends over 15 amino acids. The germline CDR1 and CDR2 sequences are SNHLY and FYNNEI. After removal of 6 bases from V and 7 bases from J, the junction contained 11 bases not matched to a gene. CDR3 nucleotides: TGTGCCAGCAGAGGAGGGACAGGCCTGAAACAGCCCCAGCATTTT. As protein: CASRGGTGLKQPQHF.

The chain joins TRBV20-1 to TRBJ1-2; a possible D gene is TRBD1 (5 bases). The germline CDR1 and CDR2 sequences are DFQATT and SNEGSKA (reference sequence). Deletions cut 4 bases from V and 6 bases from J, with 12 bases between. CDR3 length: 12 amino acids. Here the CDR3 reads CSATPGSHGYTF. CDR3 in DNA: TGCAGTGCTACCCCAGGGTCCCATGGCTACACCTTC.

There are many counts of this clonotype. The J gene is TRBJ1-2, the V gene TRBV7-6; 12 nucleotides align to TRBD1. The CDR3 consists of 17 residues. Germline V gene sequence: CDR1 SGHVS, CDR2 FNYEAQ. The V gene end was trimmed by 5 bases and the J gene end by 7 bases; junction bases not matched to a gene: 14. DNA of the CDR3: TGTGCCAGCAGCCTACTCCCCGGGACAGGGGGCTTGGCTGGCTACACCTTC. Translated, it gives CASSLLPGTGGLAGYTF. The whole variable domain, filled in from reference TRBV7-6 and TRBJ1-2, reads GAGVSQSPRYKVTKRGQDVALRCDPISGHVSLYWYRQALGQGPEFLTYFNYEAQQDKSGLPNDRFSAERPEGSISTLTIQRTEQRDSAMYRCASSLLPGTGGLAGYTFGSGTRLTVV.

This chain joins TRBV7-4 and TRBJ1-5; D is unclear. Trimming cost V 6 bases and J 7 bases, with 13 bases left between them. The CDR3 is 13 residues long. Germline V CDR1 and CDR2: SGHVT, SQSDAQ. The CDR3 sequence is CASSGELRQPQHF. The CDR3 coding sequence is TGTGCCAGCAGTGGGGAACTAAGACAGCCCCAGCATTTT.

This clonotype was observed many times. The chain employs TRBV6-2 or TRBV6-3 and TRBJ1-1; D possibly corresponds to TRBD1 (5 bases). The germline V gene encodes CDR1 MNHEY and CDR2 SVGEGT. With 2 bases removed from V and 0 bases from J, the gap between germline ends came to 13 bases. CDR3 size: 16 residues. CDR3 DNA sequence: TGTGCCAGCAGTTACATTAAAGGACATTTGAACACTGAAGCTTTCTTT. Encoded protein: CASSYIKGHLNTEAFF.

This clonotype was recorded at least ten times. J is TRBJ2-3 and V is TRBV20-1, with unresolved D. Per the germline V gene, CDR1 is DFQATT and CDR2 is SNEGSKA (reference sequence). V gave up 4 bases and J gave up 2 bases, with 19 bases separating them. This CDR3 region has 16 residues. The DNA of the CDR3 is TGCAGTGCTACCGGTGGGCCAGGTGCATACACAGATACGCAGTATTTT. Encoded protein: CSATGGPGAYTDTQYF.

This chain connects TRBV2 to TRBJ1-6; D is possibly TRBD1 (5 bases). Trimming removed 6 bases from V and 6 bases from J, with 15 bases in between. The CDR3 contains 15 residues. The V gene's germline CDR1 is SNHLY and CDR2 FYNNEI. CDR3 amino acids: CASSPGAVVNSPLHF. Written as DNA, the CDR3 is TGTGCCAGCAGCCCTGGGGCAGTAGTTAATTCACCCCTCCACTTT.

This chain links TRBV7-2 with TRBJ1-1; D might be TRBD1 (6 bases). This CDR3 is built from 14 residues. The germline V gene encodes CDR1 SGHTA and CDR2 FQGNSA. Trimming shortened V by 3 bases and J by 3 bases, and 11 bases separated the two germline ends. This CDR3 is CASSLGGADTEAFF. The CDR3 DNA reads TGTGCCAGCAGCTTGGGGGGGGCAGACACTGAAGCTTTCTTT.

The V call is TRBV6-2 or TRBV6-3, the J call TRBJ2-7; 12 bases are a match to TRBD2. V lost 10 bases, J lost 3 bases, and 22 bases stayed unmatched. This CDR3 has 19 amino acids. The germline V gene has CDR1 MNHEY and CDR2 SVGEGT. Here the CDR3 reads CATSRRGRLAGEYHYEQYF. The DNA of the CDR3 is TGTGCCACTTCCCGGCGGGGAAGACTAGCGGGAGAATACCACTACGAGCAGTACTTC.

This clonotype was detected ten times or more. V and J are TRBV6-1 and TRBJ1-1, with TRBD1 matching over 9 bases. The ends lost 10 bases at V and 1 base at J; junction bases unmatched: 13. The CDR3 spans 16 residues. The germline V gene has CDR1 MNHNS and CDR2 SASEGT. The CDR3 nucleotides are TGTGCCACGAAACAGGGGGCGACTTTCAGGAACACTGAAGCTTTCTTT. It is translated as CATKQGATFRNTEAFF.

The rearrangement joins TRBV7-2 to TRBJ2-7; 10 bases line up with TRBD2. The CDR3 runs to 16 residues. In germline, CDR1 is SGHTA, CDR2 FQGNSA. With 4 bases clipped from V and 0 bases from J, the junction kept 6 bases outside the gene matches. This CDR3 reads CASSSFSGRASYEQYF. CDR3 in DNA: TGTGCCAGCAGCTCTTTCAGCGGGAGGGCCTCCTACGAGCAGTACTTC. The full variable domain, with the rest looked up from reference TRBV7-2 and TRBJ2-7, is GAGVSQSPSNKVTEKGKDVELRCDPISGHTALYWYRQSLGQGLEFLIYFQGNSAPDKSGLPSDRFSAERTGGSVSTLTIQRTQQEDSAVYLCASSSFSGRASYEQYFGPGTRLTVT.

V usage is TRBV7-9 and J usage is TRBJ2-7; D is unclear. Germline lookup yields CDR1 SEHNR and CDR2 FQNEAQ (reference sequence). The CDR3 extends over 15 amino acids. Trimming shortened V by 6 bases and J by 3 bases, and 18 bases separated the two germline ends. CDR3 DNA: TGTGCCAGCAGACCCTCGGGCGGAGCCCTCTACGAGCAGTACTTC. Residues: CASRPSGGALYEQYF. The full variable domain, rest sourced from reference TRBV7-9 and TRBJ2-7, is DTGVSQNPRHKITKRGQNVTFRCDPISEHNRLYWYRQTLGQGPEFLTYFQNEAQLEKSRLLSDRFSAERPKGSFSTLEIQRTEQGDSAMYLCASRPSGGALYEQYFGPGTRLTVT.

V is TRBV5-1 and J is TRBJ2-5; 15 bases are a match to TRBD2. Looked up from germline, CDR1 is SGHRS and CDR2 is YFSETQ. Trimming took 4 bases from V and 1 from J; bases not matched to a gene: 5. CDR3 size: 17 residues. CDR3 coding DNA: TGCGCCAGCAGCGGGGGACTAGCGGGAGGAATCCAAGAGACCCAGTACTTC. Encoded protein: CASSGGLAGGIQETQYF.

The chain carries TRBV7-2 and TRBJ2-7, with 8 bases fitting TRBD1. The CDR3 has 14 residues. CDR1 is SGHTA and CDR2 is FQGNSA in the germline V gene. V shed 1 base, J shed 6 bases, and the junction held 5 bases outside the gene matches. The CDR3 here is CASSLDRGSGEQYF. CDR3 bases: TGTGCCAGCAGCTTAGACAGGGGGTCCGGCGAGCAGTACTTC.

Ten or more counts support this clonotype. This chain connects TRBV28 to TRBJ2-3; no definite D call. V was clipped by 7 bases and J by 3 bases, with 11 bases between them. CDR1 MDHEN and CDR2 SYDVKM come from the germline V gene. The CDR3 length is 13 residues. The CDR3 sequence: CASNNLRTDTQYF. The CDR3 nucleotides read TGTGCCAGCAACAACTTACGGACAGATACGCAGTATTTT.

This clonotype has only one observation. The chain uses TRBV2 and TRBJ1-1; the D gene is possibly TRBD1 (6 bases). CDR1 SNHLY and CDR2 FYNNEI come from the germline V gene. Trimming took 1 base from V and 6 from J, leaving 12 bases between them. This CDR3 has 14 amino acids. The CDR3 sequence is CASSEDRVLAEAFF. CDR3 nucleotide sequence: TGTGCCAGCAGTGAAGACAGGGTTTTAGCTGAAGCTTTCTTT.

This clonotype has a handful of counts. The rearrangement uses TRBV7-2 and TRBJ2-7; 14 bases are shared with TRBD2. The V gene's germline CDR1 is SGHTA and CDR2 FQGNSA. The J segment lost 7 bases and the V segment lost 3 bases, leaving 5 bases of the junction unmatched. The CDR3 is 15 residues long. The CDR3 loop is CASSFGTSGSSEQYF. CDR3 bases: TGTGCCAGCAGCTTCGGGACTAGCGGGAGTAGTGAGCAGTACTTC.

CDR3 in amino acids: CASSLPGSYNSPLHF. The CDR3 coding sequence is TGTGCCAGCAGCCTACCAGGGTCCTATAATTCACCCCTCCACTTT. The chain couples TRBV5-6 to TRBJ1-6, with D perhaps TRBD1 (5 bases). CDR1 and CDR2 from the germline V gene are SGHDT and YYEEEE. Trimming shortened V by 4 bases and J by 1 base, and 9 bases separated the two germline ends. This CDR3 has 15 amino acids.

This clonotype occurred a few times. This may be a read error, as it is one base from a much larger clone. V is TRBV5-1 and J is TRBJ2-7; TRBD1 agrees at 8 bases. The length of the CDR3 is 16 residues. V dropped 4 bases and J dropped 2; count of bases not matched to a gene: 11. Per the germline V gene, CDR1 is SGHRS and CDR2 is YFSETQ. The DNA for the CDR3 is TGCGCCAGCAGCCAAGTTCAGGGGGCGCTCGCCTACGAGCAGTACTTC. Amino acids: CASSQVQGALAYEQYF.

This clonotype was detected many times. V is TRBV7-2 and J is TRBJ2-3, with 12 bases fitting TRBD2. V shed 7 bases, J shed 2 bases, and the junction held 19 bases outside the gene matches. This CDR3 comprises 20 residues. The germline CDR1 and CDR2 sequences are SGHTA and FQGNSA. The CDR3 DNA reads TGTGCCAGCAACCTTAGGGCTAGCGGGAGGGCCGCGGCGAACACAGATACGCAGTATTTT. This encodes CASNLRASGRAAANTDTQYF.

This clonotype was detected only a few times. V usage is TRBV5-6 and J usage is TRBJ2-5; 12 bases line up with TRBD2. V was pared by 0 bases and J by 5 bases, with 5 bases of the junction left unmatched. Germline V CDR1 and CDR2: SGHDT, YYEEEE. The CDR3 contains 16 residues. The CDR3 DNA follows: TGTGCCAGCAGCTTGGTGGCTAGCGGGAGGGCCGAGACCCAGTACTTC. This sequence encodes CASSLVASGRAETQYF.

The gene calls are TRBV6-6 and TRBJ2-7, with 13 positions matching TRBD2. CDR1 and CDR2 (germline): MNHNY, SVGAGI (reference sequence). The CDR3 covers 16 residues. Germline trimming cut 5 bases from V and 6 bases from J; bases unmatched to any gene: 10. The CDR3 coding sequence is TGTGCCAGCAGTGTGCTAGGTGGACTAGCGGGAGCCGAGCAGTACTTC. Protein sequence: CASSVLGGLAGAEQYF.